This record concerns one T cell receptor beta chain sequence. TCRdb's table, derived via immunoSEQ multiplex PCR, lists solely in-frame clones and lacks some. Of approximately 52,000 clones listed, roughly 87% are singletons. The data belong to a study of T cell responses to AZD1222 COVID-19 vaccine. Trimming cost V 6 bases and J 2 bases; bases outside gene matches: 4. CDR3 length equals 14 residues. The germline gives CDR1 MNHEY, CDR2 SMNVEV (reference sequence). The clonotype comes from an adult who received the AZD1222 COVID-19 vaccine. Specimen: peripheral blood, collected 28 days after the second AZD1222 dose. The V and J genes are TRBV27 and TRBJ1-5; 7 nucleotides match TRBD1. CDR3 residues: CASSPRGGNQPQHF. CDR3 DNA sequence: TGTGCCAGCAGCCCCAGGGGGGGCAATCAGCCCCAGCATTTT.